The source of this T cell receptor beta chain is a study of PD-1 blockade in classical Hodgkin lymphoma. The table lists this clone with a count of one. What it binds is unknown. The V and J ends lost 5 bases and 3 bases, in that order; junction bases with no gene match: 7. The germline V gene encodes CDR1 ENHRY and CDR2 SYGVKD. The CDR3 is made up of 15 amino acids. Documented time point: newly diagnosed, previously untreated cHL patient sample. CD4+ T cells were purified from thawed PBMCs by negative selection. Comparators were PBMCs taken from newly diagnosed, untreated classical Hodgkin lymphoma. The data were produced by immunoSEQ multiplex PCR, yet TCRdb's version contains in-frame clones alone and is incomplete. The sample consists of about 35,000 clones, around 88% of them appearing once. General study points: The authors have not defined what causes the repertoire differences, possibly disease activity or prior therapy. Relapsed/refractory patients reportedly had the lowest baseline TCR diversity, below newly diagnosed patients, who were below healthy donors.

The sequence was obtained from a human donor with classical Hodgkin lymphoma. The sequenced sample was CD4+ T cells from blood. V is TRBV10-3 and J is TRBJ2-1, with TRBD2 matching over 7 bases. The CDR3 region is CAISPLAESYNEQFF. The CDR3 DNA sequence: TGTGCCATCAGTCCCCTAGCGGAAAGCTACAATGAGCAGTTCTTC.